The entry below gives a single TCR beta chain sequence along with its context. Under the authors' procedure: Cell counts per sample came from amplifying reference gene primers. TCRdb's copy holds only in-frame clones and misses some; the assay was immunoSEQ multiplex PCR. That table furnishes V, J and clone size, whereas the DNA furnished D and trimming. This table has under 95,000 clones, around nine tenths appearing once. Per the germline V gene, CDR1 is MNHEY and CDR2 is SVGAGI. Trimming removed 10 bases from V and 1 base from J; junction bases left unmatched: 12. CDR3 length: 15 amino acids. This sample was included in a study of blood T cell repertoires in COVID-19.

J is TRBJ1-1 and V is TRBV6-5; the match to TRBD1 covers 7 bases. Sequencing was performed on peripheral blood. The receptor comes from a woman between 50 and 59 years old in a cohort sampled during active COVID-19. CDR3 amino acids: CATALGQTQNTEAFF. The CDR3 DNA is TGTGCCACTGCGTTGGGACAGACTCAGAACACTGAAGCTTTCTTT.